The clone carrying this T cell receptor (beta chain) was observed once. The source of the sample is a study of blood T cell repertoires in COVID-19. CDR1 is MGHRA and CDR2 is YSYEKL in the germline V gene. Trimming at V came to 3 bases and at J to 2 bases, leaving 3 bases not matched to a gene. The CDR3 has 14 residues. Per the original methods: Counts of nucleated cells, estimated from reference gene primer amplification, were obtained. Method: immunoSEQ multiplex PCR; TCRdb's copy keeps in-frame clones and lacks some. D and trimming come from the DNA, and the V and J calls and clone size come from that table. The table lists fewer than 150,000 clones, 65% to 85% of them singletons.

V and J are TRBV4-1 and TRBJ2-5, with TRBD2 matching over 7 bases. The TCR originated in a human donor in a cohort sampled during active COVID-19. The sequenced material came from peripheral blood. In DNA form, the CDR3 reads TGCGCCAGCAGCCACGGGACTATACAAGAGACCCAGTACTTC. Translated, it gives CASSHGTIQETQYF.